The next 3 T cell receptor beta chains were all read from a single sample in a study of T-cell reconstitution after alpha-beta-depleted transplantation in children. Unique molecular identifiers were used in preparing the TCRbeta library. From the PCR reads, TCRdb called clonotypes with MiXCR, one entry per CDR3 protein. The sample shows over 150,000 distinct CDR3 sequences, approximately 12% of them seen only once. The sequenced sample was PBMCs, obtained before TCRalphabeta/CD19-depleted stem cell transplant. The receptors come from a boy younger than 10 with acute myeloid leukemia, due to receive a stem cell transplant.

The table lists this clonotype with many counts. The V gene is TRBV20-1, the J gene TRBJ2-7; TRBD2 is a possible D gene (6 bases). Per germline, CDR1 DFQATT and CDR2 SNEGSKA (reference sequence). V lost 3 bases and J 0 bases, leaving 18 bases between the germline ends. The CDR3 length is 16 residues. CDR3 nucleotides: TGCAGTGCTAGGGATTATTCGGGGGATGCCTCCTACGAGCAGTACTTC. Its translation: CSARDYSGDASYEQYF.

Comment on this clonotype: This may stem from a read error, because a much larger clone lies one nucleotide away. This chain joins TRBV28 and TRBJ2-2; D not resolved. The CDR3 runs 12 residues. V shed 6 bases and J shed 6 bases, with 8 bases lying between them. CDR1 is MDHEN and CDR2 is SYDVKM in the germline V gene. CDR3 residues: CASRKNPGELFF. In DNA form, the CDR3 reads TGTGCCAGCAGGAAAAACCCCGGGGAGCTGTTTTTT.

This clonotype was counted many times. The rearrangement joins TRBV20-1 to TRBJ2-1, with 9 bases identical to TRBD2. The V and J ends lost 3 bases and 0 bases, in that order; junction bases with no gene match: 6. The CDR3 has 16 residues. CDR1 DFQATT and CDR2 SNEGSKA come from the germline V gene (reference sequence). The CDR3: CSARSSGKSSYNEQFF. The CDR3, as DNA: TGCAGTGCTAGGTCTAGCGGGAAGAGCTCCTACAATGAGCAGTTCTTC.